The 10 T cell receptor beta chains in this list originate from one sample, sequenced in a study of T cells in Graves' hyperthyroidism and ophthalmopathy. Amplification of TCR beta CDR3 regions used RNA as the template. The HTBI primer set drove a first-round RT-PCR of the TCR CDR3. In TCRdb, the multiplex PCR reads were re-called with MiXCR into one record per CDR3 protein. The table shows about 520,000 distinct CDR3 sequences, with less than 25% occurring only once. Sequenced sample: blood. The receptors shown here come from a man aged 18 to 30 with Graves' hyperthyroidism.

This chain uses TRBV11-2 with TRBJ1-5, with TRBD1 identical over 8 bases. Germline V gives CDR1 SGHAT, CDR2 FQNNGV. After removal of 1 base from V and 5 bases from J, the junction contained 4 bases not matched to a gene. CDR3 length: 15 amino acids. The CDR3 DNA reads TGTGCCAGCAGCTTAGGGCAGGGGGCGCATCAGCCCCAGCATTTT. Protein sequence: CASSLGQGAHQPQHF.

This clonotype was counted a few times. This chain uses TRBV12-3 or TRBV12-4 with TRBJ2-2, with D uncertain. CDR3 length equals 14 residues. V lost 5 bases and J 2 bases, leaving 9 bases between the germline ends. Written as DNA, the CDR3 is TGTGCCAGCAGTCCCAGTCCCAACACCGGGGAGCTGTTTTTT. Its translation is CASSPSPNTGELFF.

On this clonotype: Just one base apart from a much larger clone, this may be a read error. The genes are TRBV11-2 and TRBJ1-5, with D tentatively TRBD1 (6 bases). The V gene's germline CDR1 is SGHAT and CDR2 FQNNGV. The CDR3 is 13 residues long. The CDR3 protein is CASSAERGAPRHF. The CDR3 DNA sequence: TGTGCCAGCAGCGCCGAGCGGGGGGCGCCCCGGCATTTT.

This clonotype appeared many times. The chain combines TRBV6-5 with TRBJ1-5, with 7 bases matching TRBD1. Unmatched junction bases numbered 3, after V lost 6 bases and J lost 4 bases. From germline, CDR1 is MNHEY and CDR2 SVGAGI. The CDR3 loop spans 13 amino acids. The CDR3 protein is CASRPGGNQPQHF. In nucleotides, the CDR3 is TGTGCCAGCAGGCCAGGGGGGAATCAGCCCCAGCATTTT.

This clonotype appeared many times. V and J are TRBV14 and TRBJ2-7; D might be TRBD1 (5 bases). In germline, CDR1 is SGHDN, CDR2 FVKESK. V dropped 5 bases and J dropped 3 bases, with 8 bases sitting between them. The CDR3 consists of 12 residues. CDR3 loop: CASSGANYEQYF. CDR3 DNA: TGTGCCAGCAGCGGGGCCAACTACGAGCAGTACTTC.

This clonotype was found many times. The chain recombines TRBV7-9 with TRBJ2-7; D is perhaps TRBD1 (5 bases). The V and J ends lost 5 bases and 4 bases respectively, with 9 bases between them. Germline CDR1 is SEHNR and CDR2 is FQNEAQ (reference sequence). The CDR3 is 12 residues long. The CDR3 loop is CASSRGWYEQYF. CDR3 coding DNA: TGTGCCAGCAGCAGGGGCTGGTACGAGCAGTACTTC.

V is TRBV3-1 and J is TRBJ2-7, with TRBD1 identical over 10 bases. CDR1 is LGHDT, CDR2 YNNKEL, per germline (reference sequence). V lost 2 bases, J lost 6 bases, and 1 base stayed unmatched. The CDR3 is 13 residues long. DNA of the CDR3: TGTGCCAGCAGCCAACGGACAGGGGGCGAGCAGTACTTC. Translating it yields CASSQRTGGEQYF.

The rearrangement uses TRBV27 and TRBJ2-7; D possibly uses TRBD1 or TRBD2 (6 bases each). CDR1 MNHEY and CDR2 SMNVEV come from the germline V gene (reference sequence). The V gene lost 5 bases and the J gene lost 7 bases, with 15 bases spanning the gap. This CDR3 region has 13 residues. CDR3 residues: CASSTRGDREQYF. CDR3 nucleotide sequence: TGTGCCAGCAGTACAAGGGGGGACCGAGAGCAGTACTTC.

This clonotype was observed many times. The V call is TRBV6-1, the J call TRBJ1-2; D ambiguous. CDR3 size: 15 residues. The germline gives CDR1 MNHNS, CDR2 SASEGT. V shed 7 bases and J shed 2 bases, with 17 bases lying between them. In DNA form, the CDR3 reads TGTGCCAGCACTAGTTACGGGGAGCAAAACTATGGCTACACCTTC. As protein: CASTSYGEQNYGYTF.

This clonotype was seen repeatedly, ten times or more. This rearrangement joins TRBV5-1 to TRBJ1-1; 7 bases align to TRBD1. J was trimmed by 1 base and V by 4 bases; bases with no gene match: 13. Per germline, CDR1 SGHRS and CDR2 YFSETQ. The CDR3 has 17 amino acids. The CDR3 region has the DNA TGCGCCAGCAGCGGGGAGGTACAGGGGCAGCAGAACACTGAAGCTTTCTTT. It is translated as CASSGEVQGQQNTEAFF.